Below, one TCR beta chain is given with its context. This sample is part of a study of blood T cell repertoires in COVID-19. Study as a whole: Collection of acute and convalescent COVID-19 samples took place in the United States, Italy and Spain. The cDNA or gDNA used as material had been derived from T cells, B-cell-depleted T cells, or PBMCs.

Germline V gives CDR1 MNHNY, CDR2 SVGAGI (reference sequence). The CDR3 contains 13 residues. The V end lost 5 bases, the J end lost 5 bases, and 9 bases lay between the germline ends. Here immunoSEQ multiplex PCR was the method, and the copy in TCRdb shows in-frame clones only, minus some. The sample holds nearly 350,000 clones, roughly 86% seen once. V and J are TRBV6-6 and TRBJ2-2; D might be TRBD1 (6 bases). The specimen sequenced was peripheral blood. This TCR derives from a woman aged 70-85 years with COVID-19, enrolled during active disease. The CDR3 DNA reads as TGTGCCAGCAGTGGACAGTGGACCGGGGAGCTGTTTTTT. This gives the protein CASSGQWTGELFF.